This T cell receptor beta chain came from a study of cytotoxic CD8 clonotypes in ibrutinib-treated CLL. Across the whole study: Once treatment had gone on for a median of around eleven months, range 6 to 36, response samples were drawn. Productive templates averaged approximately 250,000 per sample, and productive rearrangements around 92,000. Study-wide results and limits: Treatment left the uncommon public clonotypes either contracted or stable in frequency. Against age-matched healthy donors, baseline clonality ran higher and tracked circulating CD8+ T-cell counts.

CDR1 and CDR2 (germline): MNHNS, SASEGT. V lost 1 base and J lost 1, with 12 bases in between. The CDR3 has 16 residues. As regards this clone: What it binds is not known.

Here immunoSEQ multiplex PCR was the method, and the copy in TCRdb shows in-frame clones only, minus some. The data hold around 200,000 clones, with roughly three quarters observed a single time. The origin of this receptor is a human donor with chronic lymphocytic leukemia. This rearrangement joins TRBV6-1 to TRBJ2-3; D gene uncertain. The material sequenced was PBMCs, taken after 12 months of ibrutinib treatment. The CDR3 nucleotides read TGTGCCAGCAGTGAAGTCTACGGTCGCGGCACAGATACGCAGTATTTT. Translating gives CASSEVYGRGTDTQYF.